Listed below are T cell receptor beta chains from one sample, sequenced in a study of T-cell memory formation after mild COVID-19. One entry per CDR3 protein, called by TCRdb with MiXCR from the 5' RACE reads. The sample yields approximately 580,000 distinct CDR3 sequences, around 20% seen once. The sample was PBMCs or a T cell subset sorted from them (not recorded which). These receptors all stem from an adult woman who had mild COVID-19 (a few samples of this study predate the infection). Cell type and time point are not known. CDR3s include the opening cysteine and the closing phenylalanine or tryptophan. A D gene is named only where the DNA matches it firmly. Size is stated for part of the rows, as once, few or many counts, or as a class when the clone is expanded.

v_call	clone_size	d_call	j_call	cdr3_nt	cdr3_aa
TRBV20-1	.	TRBD1	TRBJ2-5	TGCAGTGCAAACCCGGGACAGGACATCCAAGAGACCCAGTACTTC	CSANPGQDIQETQYF
TRBV25-1	few	.	TRBJ1-5	TGTGCCAGCAGTATAGGGAGCGATCAGCCCCAGCATTTT	CASSIGSDQPQHF
TRBV7-9	many	.	TRBJ2-1	TGTGCCAGCAGCCCCCGGCCAAATGAGCAGTTCTTC	CASSPRPNEQFF
TRBV5-1	.	.	TRBJ2-7	TGCGCCAGCAGCTTGGAAAGTAACCCCTACGAGCAGTACTTC	CASSLESNPYEQYF
TRBV5-5	.	.	TRBJ1-1	TGTGCCAGCAGCTTGGCACCGCCTGCGGACGGCACTGAAGCTTTCTTT	CASSLAPPADGTEAFF
TRBV18	.	.	TRBJ1-1	TGTGCCAGCTCACCACAAGGGGACCGCCTGAACACTGAAGCTTTCTTT	CASSPQGDRLNTEAFF
TRBV5-1	few	.	TRBJ1-3	TGCGCCAGCAGCCCCGGACCTCGCGGATCAGGAAACACCATATATTTT	CASSPGPRGSGNTIYF
TRBV18	.	TRBD1	TRBJ1-2	TGTGCCAGCTCACCACCGGGACAGACCAACTATGGCTACACCTTC	CASSPPGQTNYGYTF
TRBV11-1	.	TRBD1	TRBJ2-7	TGTGCCAGCAGCTTAGGAGACAGGGGAAGGCACGAGCAGTACTTC	CASSLGDRGRHEQYF
TRBV2	few	TRBD2	TRBJ2-4	TGTGCCAGCAGTCCTCCTAGCGGTCTGGCCAAAAACATTCAGTACTTC	CASSPPSGLAKNIQYF
TRBV24-1	few	.	TRBJ2-3	TGTGCCACCCTCGAGACCCGCACAGATACGCAGTATTTT	CATLETRTDTQYF
TRBV7-6	.	.	TRBJ2-7	TGTGCCAGCAGCCCCTCAGAGCTGGGGGGCGAGCAGTACTTC	CASSPSELGGEQYF
TRBV27	.	.	TRBJ2-7	TGTGCCAGCAGTTCACCGACGGGGAACTACGAGCAGTACTTC	CASSSPTGNYEQYF
TRBV18	few	.	TRBJ1-3	TGTGCCAGCTCACCTTCAGGGGCTAGGACTGGAAACACCATATATTTT	CASSPSGARTGNTIYF
TRBV7-8	.	.	TRBJ1-1	TGTGCCAGCATCCAGGACCGGGCAGGGAGGCACACTGAAGCTTTCTTT	CASIQDRAGRHTEAFF
TRBV4-1	.	.	TRBJ1-2	TGCGCCAGCAGCCAAGATGCAACCAAGAAGCGTTATGGCTACACCTTC	CASSQDATKKRYGYTF
TRBV19	few	.	TRBJ1-2	TGTGCCAGTAGTAACGACGACTCCTCTAACTATGGCTACACCTTC	CASSNDDSSNYGYTF
TRBV6-5	few	TRBD1	TRBJ2-2	TGCGCCAGCAGCCATGAGGGGACAGGGTCCGGGGAGCTGTTTTTT	CASSHEGTGSGELFF
TRBV12-3/TRBV12-4	many	TRBD1	TRBJ1-2	TGTGCCAGCAGTTTATCGGGACAGGGTTATGGCTACACCTTC	CASSLSGQGYGYTF
TRBV29-1	.	.	TRBJ1-2	TGCAGCGCCGCAGGGGTTAGTGGCTACACCTTC	CSAAGVSGYTF
TRBV2	.	TRBD1	TRBJ2-1	TGTGCCAGCAGGGACGGGGACAGCTCCTACAATGAGCAGTTCTTC	CASRDGDSSYNEQFF
TRBV30	.	.	TRBJ1-1	TGTGCCTGCCCAAGGGGACGTATAAACACTGAAGCTTTCTTT	CACPRGRINTEAFF
TRBV11-3	.	.	TRBJ1-1	TGTGCCAGCAGCCGTACTCGGATAGGGCAGATGAACACTGAAGCTTTCTTT	CASSRTRIGQMNTEAFF
TRBV14	.	.	TRBJ2-2	TGTGCCACCCGCCCAGCGGGTACCGGGGAGCTGTTTTTT	CATRPAGTGELFF
TRBV30	.	TRBD1	TRBJ1-2	TGTGCCTGGGGAGGACAGGGCGACCGTGGCTACACCTTC	CAWGGQGDRGYTF
TRBV9	few	TRBD1	TRBJ2-5	TGTGCCAGCAGCGTCGACAGGGGGAGGGAGACCCAGTACTTC	CASSVDRGRETQYF
TRBV24-1	few	TRBD2	TRBJ2-3	TGTGCCACCAGTGATCCGGGACTAGCGGGAGGTCCAGATACGCAGTATTTT	CATSDPGLAGGPDTQYF
TRBV4-2	few	.	TRBJ2-2	TGTGCCAGCAGCCAAGCGGAGGTTAGGACCGGGGAGCTGTTTTTT	CASSQAEVRTGELFF
TRBV30	.	TRBD2	TRBJ2-1	TGTGCCTGGATGCCCCTTGGGAGCGGGGCGAGCTCCTACAATGAGCAGTTCTTC	CAWMPLGSGASSYNEQFF